This passage covers 32 T cell receptor beta chains from one sample sequenced in a study of T cell changes during pregnancy in multiple sclerosis. TCRdb's copy holds only in-frame clones and misses some; the assay was immunoSEQ multiplex PCR. The repertoire consists of around 35,000 clones, with approximately 92% occurring once and the leading ten covering 0.35% to 0.45%. The sample here was CD4+ T cells from peripheral blood mononuclear cells, taken in the third trimester of pregnancy. The receptor source for this set is a female donor in good health, enrolled as a control in a pregnancy study.

V is TRBV30 and J is TRBJ1-5, with no clear D. Germline lookup yields CDR1 GTSNPN and CDR2 SVGIG (reference sequence). V was clipped by 1 base and J by 7 bases, with 8 bases between them. CDR3 length: 12 residues. The CDR3 sequence is CAWSAGRQPQHF. The CDR3 DNA reads as TGTGCCTGGAGTGCGGGTAGGCAGCCCCAGCATTTT.

This sequence joins TRBV9 and TRBJ2-2, with D maybe TRBD1 (5 bases). The CDR3 has 16 amino acids. CDR1 is SGDLS, CDR2 YYNGEE, per germline. The V end lost 0 bases, the J end lost 6 bases, and 15 bases lay between the germline ends. The CDR3 protein is CASSVEIGVGAGELFF. The CDR3 nucleotides are TGTGCCAGCAGCGTAGAAATAGGGGTAGGCGCCGGGGAGCTGTTTTTT.

This clone was picked up a small number of times. The chain uses TRBV7-2 and TRBJ1-2; 11 bases align to TRBD1. From germline, CDR1 is SGHTA and CDR2 FQGNSA. The V gene end was trimmed by 8 bases and the J gene end by 0 bases; junction bases not matched to a gene: 11. The length of the CDR3 is 17 residues. The CDR3 region is CASPWGTGGVANYGYTF. Written as DNA, the CDR3 is TGTGCCAGCCCCTGGGGGACAGGGGGGGTAGCTAACTATGGCTACACCTTC.

This sequence joins TRBV14 and TRBJ2-1; 12 bases are a match to TRBD2. With 2 bases clipped from V and 10 bases from J, the junction kept 12 bases outside the gene matches. Per germline, CDR1 SGHDN and CDR2 FVKESK. This CDR3 is built from 17 residues. CDR3 residues: CASSQPGLAGKSSEQFF. The CDR3 bases are TGTGCCAGCAGCCAACCGGGACTAGCGGGTAAAAGTAGCGAGCAGTTCTTC.

The chain uses TRBV27 and TRBJ2-1; 12 bases align to TRBD2. The CDR3 has 18 amino acids. Trimming removed 3 bases from V and 5 bases from J; junction bases left unmatched: 11. Germline V gene lookup returns CDR1 MNHEY and CDR2 SMNVEV (reference sequence). As DNA, the CDR3 is TGTGCCAGCAGTTTCAAGGCGCCTAGCGGGGGGGTAAACAATGAGCAGTTCTTC. Translation gives CASSFKAPSGGVNNEQFF.

This clone is a singleton in its sample. V and J are TRBV6-1 and TRBJ2-3; possibly TRBD1 for D (6 bases). The germline V gene has CDR1 MNHNS and CDR2 SASEGT. V was clipped by 2 bases and J by 2 bases, with 11 bases between them. The CDR3 has 15 amino acids. The CDR3 nucleotides read TGTGCCAGCAGTGAAAGGACAGCACACACAGATACGCAGTATTTT. Its protein product is CASSERTAHTDTQYF.

The CDR3 DNA reads as TGTGCCAGCAGTGACCCCCAGAGGTTAGATGAAAAACTGTTTTTT. Amino acid sequence: CASSDPQRLDEKLFF. V gene TRBV25-1 combines with J gene TRBJ1-4; unclear D gene. The V gene lost 3 bases and the J gene lost 6 bases, with 14 bases spanning the gap. This CDR3 spans 15 amino acids. CDR1 and CDR2 from the germline V gene are MGHDK and SYGVNS.

The V and J genes are TRBV5-1 and TRBJ1-3; 9 bases are a match to TRBD1. Looked up from germline, CDR1 is SGHRS and CDR2 is YFSETQ. V lost 1 base, J lost 0 bases, and 5 bases stayed unmatched. This CDR3 has 17 residues. The CDR3 bases are TGCGCCAGCAGCTTGCAGGGACAGGGAAGCTCTGGAAACACCATATATTTT. The encoded protein is CASSLQGQGSSGNTIYF.

This sequence joins TRBV30 and TRBJ1-6; D may be TRBD1 (5 bases). CDR3 size: 16 residues. Trimming shortened V by 3 bases and J by 7 bases, and 19 bases separated the two germline ends. Germline CDR1 reads GTSNPN; CDR2 reads SVGIG (reference sequence). CDR3 in amino acids: CAWSPLDLGANSPLHF. Written as DNA, the CDR3 is TGTGCCTGGAGCCCCCTGGACCTAGGGGCAAATTCACCCCTCCACTTT.

Worth noting for this clone: This specimen includes other DNA sequences encoding the same CDR3. J is TRBJ1-2 and V is TRBV4-3; 8 bases are shared with TRBD1. V lost 0 bases to trimming and J lost 4 bases; unmatched junction nucleotides: 1. Germline CDR1 reads LGHNA; CDR2 reads YSLEER. This CDR3 region has 14 residues. The CDR3 loop reads CASSQETGGYGYTF. DNA of the CDR3: TGCGCCAGCAGCCAAGAAACAGGGGGCTATGGCTACACCTTC.

This clone came up a few times. The chain carries TRBV7-2 and TRBJ2-5; 8 bases match TRBD2. The V and J ends lost 4 bases and 4 bases, in that order; junction bases with no gene match: 14. This CDR3 has 17 amino acids. Per germline, CDR1 SGHTA and CDR2 FQGNSA. The CDR3: CASSSRISGVGRETQYF. CDR3 coding DNA: TGTGCCAGCAGCTCCCGAATTAGCGGGGTAGGGCGAGAGACCCAGTACTTC.

DNA for the CDR3: TGTGCCAGCAGCTTGCAGGAAAACACTGAAGCTTTCTTT. As protein: CASSLQENTEAFF. V is TRBV14 and J is TRBJ1-1; no clear D. The CDR3 runs 13 residues. The germline V gene has CDR1 SGHDN and CDR2 FVKESK. Trimming removed 5 bases from V and 2 bases from J, with 9 bases in between.

This sequence joins TRBV29-1 and TRBJ1-2; 8 nucleotides line up with TRBD1. The CDR3 totals 15 residues. The germline CDR1 and CDR2 sequences are SQVTM and ANQGSEA. V was pared by 4 bases and J by 3 bases, with 10 bases of the junction left unmatched. The CDR3 nucleotides read TGCAGCGTTGGACCCCCAGCAGGGGGCCACTATGGCTACACCTTC. It specifies CSVGPPAGGHYGYTF. Together with reference TRBV29-1 and TRBJ1-2, the CDR3 gives the full variable domain: SAVISQKPSRDICQRGTSLTIQCQVDSQVTMMFWYRQQPGQSLTLIATANQGSEATYESGFVIDKFPISRPNLTFSTLTVSNMSPEDSSIYLCSVGPPAGGHYGYTFGSGTRLTVV.

The chain is built from TRBV7-2 and TRBJ2-3, with 7 positions matching TRBD2. From germline, CDR1 is SGHTA and CDR2 FQGNSA. J lost 0 bases, V lost 0 bases, and 3 bases had no gene match. The CDR3 spans 16 residues. CDR3 loop: CASSLAPSGSTDTQYF. The CDR3 bases are TGTGCCAGCAGCTTAGCGCCTAGCGGCAGCACAGATACGCAGTATTTT. Filled out from reference TRBV7-2 and TRBJ2-3, the complete variable domain reads GAGVSQSPSNKVTEKGKDVELRCDPISGHTALYWYRQSLGQGLEFLIYFQGNSAPDKSGLPSDRFSAERTGGSVSTLTIQRTQQEDSAVYLCASSLAPSGSTDTQYFGPGTRLTVL.

The chain is built from TRBV4-1 and TRBJ2-5, with D perhaps TRBD2 (5 bases). V was shortened by 1 base and J by 7 bases, with 13 bases between the two germline ends. CDR1 MGHRA and CDR2 YSYEKL come from the germline V gene. The CDR3 spans 14 residues. The CDR3: CASSQGAGTTTQYF. CDR3 DNA: TGCGCCAGCAGCCAAGGCGCGGGCACGACGACCCAGTACTTC.

The genes are TRBV19 and TRBJ1-1; the D gene is possibly TRBD1 (5 bases). The germline gives CDR1 LNHDA, CDR2 SQIVND (reference sequence). This CDR3 region has 14 residues. Trimming left V 1 base short and J 4 bases short, with 10 bases between. The CDR3 DNA follows: TGTGCCAGTAGTATAGGGGGCTTCCGCACTGAAGCTTTCTTT. This codes for CASSIGGFRTEAFF. Full variable domain (missing parts from reference TRBV19 and TRBJ1-1): DGGITQSPKYLFRKEGQNVTLSCEQNLNHDAMYWYRQDPGQGLRLIYYSQIVNDFQKGDIAEGYSVSREKKESFPLTVTSAQKNPTAFYLCASSIGGFRTEAFFGQGTRLTVV.

J is TRBJ1-5 and V is TRBV7-2; no firm D call. V lost 7 bases to trimming and J lost 6 bases, with 13 bases between them. Germline V gives CDR1 SGHTA, CDR2 FQGNSA. There are 13 residues in the CDR3. CDR3 bases: TGTGCCAGCACATATAACCGGGGTCAGCCCCAGCATTTT. This translates into CASTYNRGQPQHF.

The CDR3 sequence is CASSLGRSGPNTEAFF. Written as DNA, the CDR3 is TGTGCCAGCAGCTTGGGGCGCAGCGGGCCCAACACTGAAGCTTTCTTT. The J gene is TRBJ1-1, the V gene TRBV7-3, with D possibly TRBD1 on 5 matching bases. From germline, CDR1 is SGHTA and CDR2 FQGTGA. The CDR3 sequence is 16 residues long. Trimming took off 3 bases at V and 2 bases at J, with 16 bases between the two ends.

This rearrangement joins TRBV28 to TRBJ2-7; possibly TRBD2 for D (5 bases). This CDR3 is built from 15 residues. Per the germline V gene, CDR1 is MDHEN and CDR2 is SYDVKM. The germline V and J ends were trimmed by 5 bases and 0 bases, with 14 bases remaining between them. CDR3 residues: CASSRTASGSYEQYF. The CDR3 DNA sequence: TGTGCCAGCAGTCGAACAGCAAGCGGCTCCTACGAGCAGTACTTC.

CDR3 protein: CASSPTGGPYEQYF. For the CDR3, the DNA is TGTGCCAGCAGCCCCACGGGGGGCCCCTACGAGCAGTACTTC. The V gene is TRBV5-5, the J gene TRBJ2-7; D possibly corresponds to TRBD2 (7 bases). V was pared by 4 bases and J by 2 bases, with 13 bases between. Germline values: CDR1 SGHKS, CDR2 YYEKEE (reference sequence). The CDR3 has 14 amino acids.

The V gene is TRBV7-9, the J gene TRBJ1-2, with 10 bases identical to TRBD1. This CDR3 has 16 residues. From germline, CDR1 is SEHNR and CDR2 FQNEAQ (reference sequence). V lost 3 bases to trimming and J lost 5 bases; unmatched junction nucleotides: 9. The CDR3 DNA is TGTGCCAGCAGCTTGCCCGGGACAGGGGTTAAGTATGGCTACACCTTC. It is translated as CASSLPGTGVKYGYTF. Full variable domain (outside the CDR3, taken from reference TRBV7-9 and TRBJ1-2): DTGVSQNPRHKITKRGQNVTFRCDPISEHNRLYWYRQTLGQGPEFLTYFQNEAQLEKSRLLSDRFSAERPKGSFSTLEIQRTEQGDSAMYLCASSLPGTGVKYGYTFGSGTRLTVV.

The V and J genes are TRBV6-1 and TRBJ1-2, with a weak D call TRBD1 (5 bases). Trimming took 4 bases from V and 5 from J, leaving 14 bases between them. The V gene's germline CDR1 is MNHNS and CDR2 SASEGT. This CDR3 spans 14 amino acids. CDR3: CASSGGTLFYGYTF. DNA for the CDR3: TGTGCCAGCAGTGGCGGGACCCTCTTTTATGGCTACACCTTC.

The CDR3 reads CASSPSRDRGVEAFF. For the CDR3, the DNA is TGTGCCAGCAGCCCCAGCCGGGACAGGGGGGTTGAAGCTTTCTTT. The chain joins TRBV9 to TRBJ1-1; 11 bases align to TRBD1. Germline CDR1 is SGDLS and CDR2 is YYNGEE. V gave up 4 bases and J gave up 7 bases; unmatched junction bases: 9. This CDR3 spans 15 amino acids.

The rearrangement joins TRBV18 to TRBJ2-7; D is perhaps TRBD1 (6 bases). Germline V gene sequence: CDR1 KGHSH, CDR2 LQKENI. This CDR3 contains 14 residues. Deletions cut 3 bases from V and 3 bases from J, with 12 bases between. The CDR3 is CASSPGQTGYEQYF. The CDR3 region has the DNA TGTGCCAGCTCACCCGGTCAGACAGGCTACGAGCAGTACTTC.

This clone has a single count. The chain recombines TRBV7-9 with TRBJ2-3, with D tentatively TRBD2 (7 bases). The CDR3 is 12 residues long. Germline CDR1 SEHNR, CDR2 FQNEAQ (reference sequence). V was pared by 8 bases and J by 2 bases, with 8 bases between. CDR3 residues: CASGGATDTQYF. The CDR3 nucleotides read TGTGCCAGCGGGGGGGCCACAGATACGCAGTATTTT. The variable domain in full, with the rest retrieved from reference TRBV7-9 and TRBJ2-3, is DTGVSQNPRHKITKRGQNVTFRCDPISEHNRLYWYRQTLGQGPEFLTYFQNEAQLEKSRLLSDRFSAERPKGSFSTLEIQRTEQGDSAMYLCASGGATDTQYFGPGTRLTVL.

The chain is built from TRBV6-4 and TRBJ2-2; 7 bases match TRBD1. Germline V gene data show CDR1 as MRHNA and CDR2 as SNTAGT. There are 15 residues in the CDR3. V dropped 6 bases and J dropped 4; count of bases not matched to a gene: 8. CDR3 sequence (DNA): TGTGCCAGCAGCGAGGGGGCAGGGAGCACCGGGGAGCTGTTTTTT. Protein: CASSEGAGSTGELFF.

The chain couples TRBV7-2 to TRBJ1-3, with D unresolved. Germline assignment: CDR1 SGHTA and CDR2 FQGNSA. CDR3 length: 16 residues. V was trimmed by 2 bases and J by 4 bases, leaving 15 bases between them. The CDR3 DNA reads as TGTGCCAGCAGCTTATCAGGTTCCTCGGCCGGAAACACCATATATTTT. Its translation: CASSLSGSSAGNTIYF.

V is TRBV7-2 and J is TRBJ1-4; perhaps TRBD1 as D (6 bases). The CDR3 spans 14 residues. V lost 3 bases and J lost 3, with 8 bases in between. Germline lookup yields CDR1 SGHTA and CDR2 FQGNSA. CDR3: CASSFTGPNEKLFF. In DNA, the CDR3 is TGTGCCAGCAGCTTTACAGGGCCTAATGAAAAACTGTTTTTT.

The V and J genes are TRBV7-3 and TRBJ2-1; 12 bases are shared with TRBD2. The CDR3 has 17 amino acids. V lost 2 bases to trimming and J lost 8 bases; unmatched junction nucleotides: 10. CDR1 and CDR2 from the germline V gene are SGHTA and FQGTGA. This CDR3 is CASSLGPLAGGIDEQFF. The CDR3 DNA follows: TGTGCCAGCAGCTTAGGCCCACTAGCGGGGGGAATCGATGAGCAGTTCTTC.

The chain uses TRBV19 and TRBJ1-1; TRBD1 matches at 11 bases. The CDR3 has 15 amino acids. Trimming took 6 bases from V and 0 from J; bases not matched to a gene: 3. CDR1 and CDR2 from the germline V gene are LNHDA and SQIVND (reference sequence). DNA for the CDR3: TGTGCCAGTAGGGACAGGGGGCCAATGAACACTGAAGCTTTCTTT. Amino acid sequence: CASRDRGPMNTEAFF.

V and J are TRBV30 and TRBJ1-2, with 9 bases matching TRBD1. With V trimmed by 5 bases and J by 3 bases, 7 bases remained unmatched. The CDR3 is 14 amino acids. CDR1 is GTSNPN, CDR2 SVGIG, per germline (reference sequence). CDR3 sequence (DNA): TGTGCCTGGGCCAAACAGGGGGCACACTATGGCTACACCTTC. This encodes CAWAKQGAHYGYTF.

This chain links TRBV21-1 with TRBJ2-2; the table names TRBD1, a call not compared with the DNA. TRBV21-1 is deemed a pseudogene. The CDR3 length is 15 residues. The CDR3 nucleotides are TGTGCCAGCAGCACTGGCAGTTCGAACACCGGGGAGCTGTTTTTT. Translating it yields CASSTGSSNTGELFF.